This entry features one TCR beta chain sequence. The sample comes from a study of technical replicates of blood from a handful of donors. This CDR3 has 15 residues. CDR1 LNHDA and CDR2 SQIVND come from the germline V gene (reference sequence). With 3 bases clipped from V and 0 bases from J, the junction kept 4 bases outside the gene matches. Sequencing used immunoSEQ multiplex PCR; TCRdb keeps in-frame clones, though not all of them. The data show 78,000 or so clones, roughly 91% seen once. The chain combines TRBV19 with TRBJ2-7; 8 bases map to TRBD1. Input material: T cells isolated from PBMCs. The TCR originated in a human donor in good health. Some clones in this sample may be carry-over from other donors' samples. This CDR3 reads CASSIRQGNSYEQYF. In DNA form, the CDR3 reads TGTGCCAGTAGTATTCGACAGGGGAACTCCTACGAGCAGTACTTC.